This entry features one T cell receptor beta chain sequence. This receptor's antigen is unknown. The protocol used for the library was 5' RACE. Each TCR library was prepared from roughly 3.5 ug of total RNA. For each sample, cDNA synthesis with SMARTScribe reverse transcriptase was split into eight separate reactions. During cDNA synthesis, template switching introduced unique molecular identifiers that contained a 6-nucleotide sample barcode. Two nested PCRs of approximately 16 and 10 cycles amplified the TCRalpha and TCRbeta cDNA, and bead purification followed each PCR. Before amplification, the cDNA was both treated with uracil DNA-glycosylase and purified with the QIAquick PCR purification kit. The second PCR added Illumina TruSeq-compatible adapters along with sample-specific barcodes. TapeStation and Qubit were used to check library quality and concentration, and approximately 5 ng of each library went into the pool. Sequencing of the pooled libraries was done on an Illumina HiSeq2500 single-index Rapid Run using custom sequencing primers and 2 x 100 bp reads. The study's processing was this. MiGEC version 1.2.6 was used for UMI-based consensus assembly, which corrected PCR and sequencing errors. MiXCR version 2.1.1 was used for V(D)J alignment, clonotype assembly and CDR3 extraction. Gene usage, clonotype sharing and MAIT/NKT TCR abundance were normalised by analysing the top 1000, 10 000 and 20 000 clonotypes per sample. After downsampling to 27 000 UMIs, diversity was calculated as the inverse Simpson index using the vegan R package. Paired Mann-Whitney U tests were applied to discordant twin pairs, with Benjamini-Hochberg correction for multiple testing. The reads, reprocessed by TCRdb, yield one row per CDR3 protein sequence and no DNA. It is TCRdb's table, rather than the study itself, that gives the V and J calls and clone size. The sample's table covers approximately 210,000 distinct CDR3 sequences. Jointly, the top ten make up about 8% of the sample.

This record comes from a study of monozygotic twins with inflammatory bowel disease (dated by TCRdb to the late 2010s). Looking at the study overall: In total, around 28 monozygotic twin pairs made up the full study: 19 Danish pairs, all IBD-discordant, plus nine German pairs, of which four were IBD-concordant and five were IBD-discordant. The search for disease-associated traits relied mainly on comparing, within discordant pairs, IBD patients with their genetically identical healthy co-twins. Each individual had, on average, about 151 000 unique TCRalpha sequences and 181 000 unique TCRbeta sequences available for analysis.

From each donor, an approximately 2.3 ml peripheral blood sample was collected into PAXgene tubes and kept at -80 degrees C. Without T cell sorting, total RNA was isolated from whole blood using the PAXgene blood miRNA kit on an automated QIAcube. Deep TCRalpha and TCRbeta repertoire profiling with unique molecular barcoding was performed on peripheral blood of monozygotic twin pairs concordant or discordant for inflammatory bowel disease. Smoking habits were recorded for all twin pairs, with individuals classified as current, former or never smokers. The full study reports these points: Repertoire similarity did not differ between concordant and discordant twins, which could be due to limited statistical power. Background noise and inter-individual variability may have been introduced into the repertoires by the differing immunosuppressive treatments among patients. The results gave no support for a single strong signal or clonotype linked to IBD. IBD patients had lower TCRbeta repertoire diversity, measured by the inverse Simpson index, than their healthy co-twins. Different T cell subtypes could not be distinguished in the analysis. Compared with healthy twins, IBD patients had fewer clonotypes in common with other individuals, a difference most pronounced in patients showing signs of disease activity.

The source is a human donor with ulcerative colitis or Crohn's disease, or a healthy co-twin of an affected twin (not recorded which). What was sequenced was blood.

CDR3 loop: CASSFRGDYDEQYF. The chain was built from TRBV5-1 and TRBJ2-7; TCRdb outputs TRBD1, but without DNA this stays unchecked. For CDR1 and CDR2, the germline V gene lists SGHRS and YFSETQ. Spanning cysteine to phenylalanine, the CDR3 consists of 14 amino acids. The DNA sequence is not available.